These 22 T cell receptor beta chains came from one sample sequenced in a study of blood T cell repertoires in COVID-19. The table came from immunoSEQ multiplex PCR; TCRdb's copy has only in-frame clones and leaves some out. The data show about 69,000 clones, approximately 86% seen once. The source material was peripheral blood. The receptors here all came from a man in his forties with COVID-19, enrolled during active disease.

This chain links TRBV30 with TRBJ2-2; 13 bases fit TRBD2. This CDR3 spans 16 amino acids. Germline V gene lookup returns CDR1 GTSNPN and CDR2 SVGIG (reference sequence). V was pared by 5 bases and J by 4 bases, with 7 bases of the junction left unmatched. DNA of the CDR3: TGTGCCTGGTCCGGACTAGCGGGGGCCCCCACCGGGGAGCTGTTTTTT. This sequence encodes CAWSGLAGAPTGELFF.

The chain has TRBV19 and TRBJ2-7, with 11 nucleotides matching TRBD1. The V segment lost 5 bases and the J segment 0 bases; nucleotides outside the gene matches: 3. CDR1 is LNHDA and CDR2 is SQIVND in the germline V gene (reference sequence). The CDR3 loop spans 15 amino acids. DNA of the CDR3: TGTGCCAGTAGTCCCGGGACAGGGGGCTCCTACGAGCAGTACTTC. This codes for CASSPGTGGSYEQYF.

V and J are TRBV10-3 and TRBJ1-2, with 8 bases that match TRBD1. CDR3 length equals 15 residues. The germline V gene encodes CDR1 ENHRY and CDR2 SYGVKD. Trimming took 6 bases from V and 2 from J; bases not matched to a gene: 8. CDR3 residues: CAIRSTGARNYGYTF. The CDR3 DNA is TGTGCCATCAGGTCGACAGGGGCAAGAAACTATGGCTACACCTTC.

Written as DNA, the CDR3 is TGTGCCAGCAGCTTGGCAGCGGGGGGCTCTATTAGGGATACGCAGTATTTT. Residues: CASSLAAGGSIRDTQYF. The V call is TRBV5-5, the J call TRBJ2-3, with TRBD2 matching over 9 bases. The CDR3 runs to 17 residues. Trimming at V came to 0 bases and at J to 6 bases, leaving 11 bases not matched to a gene. The germline CDR1 and CDR2 sequences are SGHKS and YYEKEE (reference sequence).

The chain has TRBV5-4 and TRBJ1-1; 8 bases map to TRBD1. CDR1 is SGHNT and CDR2 is YYREEE in the germline V gene (reference sequence). The CDR3 sequence is 18 residues long. The J segment lost 5 bases and the V segment lost 1 base, leaving 16 bases of the junction unmatched. CDR3 sequence (DNA): TGTGCCAGCAGCTTGAGGGACAGGTCTGCCGCCCGGGGGACTGAAGCTTTCTTT. Protein sequence: CASSLRDRSAARGTEAFF.

Regarding this clone: The sample contains more than one DNA sequence encoding this CDR3. For the CDR3, the DNA is TGTGCCAGCAGTTTAGGTCAGACAGATACGCAGTATTTT. This gives the protein CASSLGQTDTQYF. This sequence joins TRBV12-3 or TRBV12-4 and TRBJ2-3; no clear D. Trimming removed 1 base from V and 3 bases from J, with 5 bases in between. CDR3 size: 13 residues.

The rearrangement links TRBV5-6 to TRBJ2-2; tentative D call: TRBD1 (6 bases). CDR1 and CDR2 from the germline V gene are SGHDT and YYEEEE. With 2 bases removed from V and 0 bases from J, the gap between germline ends came to 8 bases. This CDR3 has 15 amino acids. This CDR3 is CASSFAGANTGELFF. Here the CDR3 DNA reads TGTGCCAGCAGCTTTGCAGGGGCGAACACCGGGGAGCTGTTTTTT.

This chain joins TRBV7-2 and TRBJ2-7, with D unresolved. Germline V lookup: CDR1 SGHTA, CDR2 FQGNSA. Trimming left V 3 bases short and J 3 bases short, with 3 bases between. CDR3 size: 11 residues. CDR3 in DNA: TGTGCCAGCAGCTTCCTCTACGAGCAGTACTTC. The encoded protein is CASSFLYEQYF.

The J gene is TRBJ1-6, the V gene TRBV6-5, with 7 bases fitting TRBD1. J gave up 4 bases and V 4 bases, and 7 bases lay outside the gene matches. CDR1 is MNHEY and CDR2 is SVGAGI in the germline V gene. The CDR3 is 16 residues long. CDR3 in amino acids: CASSSTIQGYNSPLHF. The CDR3 bases are TGTGCCAGCAGTTCTACCATACAGGGGTATAATTCACCCCTCCACTTT.

A few counts support this clone. The CDR3 spells CASSSLQGYSGNTIYF. The CDR3, as DNA: TGTGCCAGCAGCTCACTACAGGGATATTCTGGAAACACCATATATTTT. The V gene is TRBV9, the J gene TRBJ1-3; D is perhaps TRBD1 (6 bases). The CDR3 has 16 residues. Germline V gene sequence: CDR1 SGDLS, CDR2 YYNGEE. V dropped 4 bases and J dropped 1 base, with 15 bases sitting between them.

V is TRBV18 and J is TRBJ2-1; the D gene is possibly TRBD2 (5 bases). Trimming cost V 5 bases and J 6 bases, with 11 bases left between them. Germline CDR1 reads KGHSH; CDR2 reads LQKENI. The CDR3 totals 13 residues. In nucleotides, the CDR3 is TGTGCCAGCTCATACCGGGGTAGCAATGAGCAGTTCTTC. Translating it yields CASSYRGSNEQFF.

This clone was seen a handful of times. V usage is TRBV5-1 and J usage is TRBJ2-1; TRBD2 agrees at 7 bases. The CDR3 has 17 residues. J gave up 0 bases and V 2 bases, and 8 bases lay outside the gene matches. Germline V gives CDR1 SGHRS, CDR2 YFSETQ. The CDR3 spells CASSFYSSGYSYNEQFF. For the CDR3, the DNA is TGCGCCAGCAGCTTCTACTCTAGCGGATACTCCTACAATGAGCAGTTCTTC.

The CDR3 sequence: CASSLQVSLSPSPLHF. CDR3 coding DNA: TGTGCCAGCAGTTTACAGGTGTCACTGTCCCCCTCACCCCTCCACTTT. This chain links TRBV28 with TRBJ1-6; D is unresolved. The ends were cut back, 2 bases at V and 10 bases at J, with 18 bases in the middle. The germline CDR1 and CDR2 sequences are MDHEN and SYDVKM. This CDR3 spans 16 amino acids.

The genes are TRBV5-1 and TRBJ1-4; no clear D. Germline V lookup: CDR1 SGHRS, CDR2 YFSETQ. The length of the CDR3 is 16 residues. Deletions cut 2 bases from V and 8 bases from J, with 19 bases between. The CDR3 sequence: CASSFSVLDGEEKLFF. CDR3 in DNA: TGCGCCAGCAGCTTTTCCGTTTTAGACGGGGAGGAAAAACTGTTTTTT.

The V and J genes are TRBV5-4 and TRBJ1-5; 8 positions match TRBD1. Trimming took 4 bases from V and 1 from J; bases not matched to a gene: 1. Germline V gene data show CDR1 as SGHNT and CDR2 as YYREEE (reference sequence). CDR3 length equals 14 residues. This CDR3 reads CASSRTGSNQPQHF. In DNA form, the CDR3 reads TGTGCCAGCAGCCGGACAGGGAGCAATCAGCCCCAGCATTTT.

The chain links TRBV5-6 to TRBJ2-1; 9 positions agree with TRBD1. Unmatched junction bases numbered 10, after V lost 4 bases and J lost 8 bases. The CDR3 is 15 amino acids. Germline loops: CDR1 SGHDT, CDR2 YYEEEE. Here the CDR3 DNA reads TGTGCCAGCAGCCCCGGGACAGGGCCAGGGGATGAGCAGTTCTTC. This sequence encodes CASSPGTGPGDEQFF.

This clone occurred once. The J gene is TRBJ1-5, the V gene TRBV6-6; D may be TRBD1 (5 bases). The CDR3 spans 13 residues. Deletions cut 6 bases from V and 6 bases from J, with 12 bases between. The V gene's germline CDR1 is MNHNY and CDR2 SVGAGI (reference sequence). Written as DNA, the CDR3 is TGTGCCAGCAGAGACCAGGGTTTTCAGCCCCAGCATTTT. Translating gives CASRDQGFQPQHF.

The chain joins TRBV27 to TRBJ2-5; unclear D gene. Germline V lookup: CDR1 MNHEY, CDR2 SMNVEV (reference sequence). V was shortened by 5 bases and J by 5 bases, with 12 bases between the two germline ends. The CDR3 totals 13 residues. CDR3 nucleotide sequence: TGTGCCAGCAGTAGAAAACCCGGGGAGACCCAGTACTTC. Protein sequence: CASSRKPGETQYF.

The chain employs TRBV10-3 and TRBJ2-1; D may be TRBD2 (6 bases). V shed 8 bases and J shed 0 bases, with 8 bases lying between them. Germline CDR1 and CDR2: ENHRY and SYGVKD. The CDR3 length is 13 residues. The CDR3 DNA reads TGTGCCATCGGGGGGAGCTCCTACAATGAGCAGTTCTTC. Protein: CAIGGSSYNEQFF.

The gene calls are TRBV11-2 and TRBJ2-6; D is possibly TRBD1 (5 bases). This CDR3 is 19 amino acids long. Germline V gene sequence: CDR1 SGHAT, CDR2 FQNNGV. The V and J ends lost 5 bases and 0 bases respectively, with 20 bases between them. The CDR3 DNA reads TGTGCCAGCAGCCCAAGAGGATCAGGGCAATACTCTGGGGCCAACGTCCTGACTTTC. This gives the protein CASSPRGSGQYSGANVLTF.

CDR3: CSARDSSFEQYF. CDR3 DNA: TGCAGCGCCCGGGACAGTAGTTTCGAGCAGTACTTC. The chain is built from TRBV29-1 and TRBJ2-7; TRBD1 aligns across 7 bases. With V trimmed by 7 bases and J by 6 bases, 9 bases remained unmatched. Germline V gives CDR1 SQVTM, CDR2 ANQGSEA. The CDR3 loop spans 12 amino acids.

The chain employs TRBV2 and TRBJ2-2; 8 bases align to TRBD2. Germline lookup yields CDR1 SNHLY and CDR2 FYNNEI. V shed 1 base and J 1 base; nucleotides not matched to a gene: 2. The CDR3 is 16 residues long. The CDR3 loop reads CASSEEGLGNTGELFF. In DNA, the CDR3 is TGTGCCAGCAGTGAAGAGGGACTAGGGAACACCGGGGAGCTGTTTTTT.